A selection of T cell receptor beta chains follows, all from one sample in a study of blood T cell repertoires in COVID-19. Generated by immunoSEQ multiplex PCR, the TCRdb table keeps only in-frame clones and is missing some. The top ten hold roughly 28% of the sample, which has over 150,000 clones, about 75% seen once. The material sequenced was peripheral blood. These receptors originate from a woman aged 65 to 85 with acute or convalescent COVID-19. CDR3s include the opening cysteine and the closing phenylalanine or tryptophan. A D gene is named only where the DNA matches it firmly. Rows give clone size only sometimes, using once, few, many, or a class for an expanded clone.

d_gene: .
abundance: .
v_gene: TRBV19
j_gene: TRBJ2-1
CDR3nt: TGTGCCAGTAGTGGCGGGGAGCCGCCGAGCTCCTACAATGAGCAGTTCTTC
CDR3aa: CASSGGEPPSSYNEQFF

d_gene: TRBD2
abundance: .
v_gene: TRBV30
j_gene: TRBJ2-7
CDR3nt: TGTGCCTGGAGTAAGATAGCGGGGGACCCCTACGAGCAGTACTTC
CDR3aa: CAWSKIAGDPYEQYF

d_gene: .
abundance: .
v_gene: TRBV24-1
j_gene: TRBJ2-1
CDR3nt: TGTGCCACCAGTGACCCGGGACTGGGCGGGGTCCGGATCTTC
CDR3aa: CATSDPGLGGVRIF

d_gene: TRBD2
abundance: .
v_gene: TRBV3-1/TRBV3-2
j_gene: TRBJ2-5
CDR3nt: TGTGCCAGCAGCCAGATAACTAGCGGGAGTGAGACCCAGTACTTC
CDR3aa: CASSQITSGSETQYF

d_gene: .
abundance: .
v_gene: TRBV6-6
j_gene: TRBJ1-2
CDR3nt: TGTGCCAGCAGTTACGTCCCGGGAAGCTATGGCTACACCTTC
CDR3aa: CASSYVPGSYGYTF

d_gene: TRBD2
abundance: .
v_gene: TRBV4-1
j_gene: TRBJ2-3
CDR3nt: TGCGCCAGCAGCCGGGGGGGACTAGAAGGCACAGATACGCAGTATTTT
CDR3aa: CASSRGGLEGTDTQYF

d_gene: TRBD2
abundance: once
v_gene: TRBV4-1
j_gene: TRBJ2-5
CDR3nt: TGCGCCAGCAGCCAAGGGATCAGGACTAGCGCGGGAGAGACCCAGTACTTC
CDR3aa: CASSQGIRTSAGETQYF

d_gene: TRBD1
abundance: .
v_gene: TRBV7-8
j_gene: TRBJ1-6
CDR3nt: TGTGCCAGCAGCCCGCGGGACAGGGGTAATTCACCCCTCCACTTT
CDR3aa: CASSPRDRGNSPLHF

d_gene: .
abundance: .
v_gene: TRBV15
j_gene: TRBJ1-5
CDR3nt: TGTGCCACCAGCCGAGGGTGGGGGGATCAGCCCCAGCATTTT
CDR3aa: CATSRGWGDQPQHF

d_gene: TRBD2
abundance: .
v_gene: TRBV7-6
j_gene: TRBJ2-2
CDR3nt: TGTGCCAGCAGCCAAGTAAATAGCGGGGCCGGAACCGGGGAGCTGTTTTTT
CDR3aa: CASSQVNSGAGTGELFF

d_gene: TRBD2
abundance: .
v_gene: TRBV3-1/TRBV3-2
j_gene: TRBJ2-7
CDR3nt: TGTGCCAGCAGCCATCAAGGGCGCGGGAGGCGCTCCTACGAGCAGTACTTC
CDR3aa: CASSHQGRGRRSYEQYF

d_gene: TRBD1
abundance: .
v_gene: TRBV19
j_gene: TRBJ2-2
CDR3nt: TGTGCCAGTAGTACTGGGACAGGCCGTATCACGGGCACCGGGGAGCTGTTTTTT
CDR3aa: CASSTGTGRITGTGELFF

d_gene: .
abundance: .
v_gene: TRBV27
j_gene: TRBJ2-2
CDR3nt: TGTGCCAGCAGTGGCCAGGGTCGGTCCGGGGAGCTGTTTTTT
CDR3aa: CASSGQGRSGELFF

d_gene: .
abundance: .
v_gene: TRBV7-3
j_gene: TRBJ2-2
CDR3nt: TGTGCCAGCAGCCAGGGACTTGGGGCCGGGGAGCTGTTTTTT
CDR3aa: CASSQGLGAGELFF